Each of the 21 T cell receptor gamma chains below was sequenced from the same sample in a study of γδ T cells in repeated Plasmodium falciparum infection. Vgamma9/Vdelta2+ and Vdelta2-negative gammadelta T cells were flow-sorted from PBMC for bulk sequencing. TCRdb ran CATT on the multiplex PCR reads. In the table there are around 27,000 gamma-chain clones, almost 1.5% of which are singletons. Sequenced: gamma-delta T cells from blood. Every receptor here comes from a pool of human donors (malaria-infected and uninfected, not separated).

Called V gene: TRGV3; the J gene was not called. Germline assignment: CDR1 VTNTFY and CDR2 YDVSTARD (reference sequence). The CDR3 spans 32 residues. The CDR3 here is CATWDSPNYYKKLLAVEQHLLSQVSIGRIQHF. DNA of the CDR3: TGTGCCACCTGGGACAGCCCAAATTATTATAAGAAACTCTTGGCAGTGGAACAACACTTGTTGTCACAGGTAAGTATCGGAAGAATACAACATTTC.

The sample holds many counts of this clone. TCRdb's entry gives the protein of a much larger clone, which mismatches this DNA's translation at residue 8, likely from a read error; the protein reported here is translated from the DNA. The J gene is TRGJ1 or TRGJ2, the V gene TRGV3. J lost 8 bases, V lost 3 bases, and 7 bases had no gene match. Germline assignment: CDR1 VTNTFY and CDR2 YDVSTARD (reference sequence). This CDR3 region has 12 residues. The CDR3 nucleotides read TGTGCCACCTGGGACGGTCCCCATAAGAAACTCTTT. Protein sequence: CATWDGPHKKLF.

To note about this clone: The TCRdb protein comes from a much larger clone and disagrees with this DNA's translation at residue 6, likely due to a read error; the protein given here is derived from the DNA. The chain has TRGV9 and TRGJ1 or TRGJ2. Here the J gene came from matching the DNA to germline, since TCRdb omits it. CDR1 is GITISATS, CDR2 ISYDGTV, per germline (reference sequence). The CDR3 runs 14 residues. V shed 2 bases, J shed 2 bases, and the junction held 6 bases outside the gene matches. CDR3 DNA: TGTGCCTTGTGGGAGGAGGGACATTATTATAAGAAACTCTTT. It translates to CALWEEGHYYKKLF.

There are many counts of this clone. The chain employs TRGV3 and TRGJ1 or TRGJ2. Per the germline V gene, CDR1 is VTNTFY and CDR2 is YDVSTARD (reference sequence). The CDR3 has 17 residues. With V trimmed by 0 bases and J by 0 bases, 11 bases remained unmatched. The CDR3 here is CATWDRQGDSNYYKKLF. In nucleotides, the CDR3 is TGTGCCACCTGGGACAGGCAAGGGGATTCGAATTATTATAAGAAACTCTTT.

Concerning this clone itself: For this DNA, TCRdb reports the protein of a much larger clone, which diverges at residue 4, most likely from a read error; the protein presented here is translated directly from the DNA. In the same sample, other DNA sequences code for this CDR3. This sequence joins TRGV9 and TRGJ1 or TRGJ2. The J gene was missing in TCRdb and was found by matching the end of the DNA to germline. Germline CDR1 GITISATS, CDR2 ISYDGTV (reference sequence). CDR3 length: 14 residues. The CDR3 loop is CALRESYRYYKKLF. In DNA form, the CDR3 reads TGTGCCTTGCGGGAGTCGTACCGTTATTATAAGAAACTCTTT.

Note on this clone: This DNA's translation differs at residue 5 from TCRdb's protein, which comes from a much larger clone; a read error is likely, and the protein shown is translated from the DNA. The chain is built from TRGV9 and TRGJP. The J gene was not available in TCRdb and was assigned here by matching the DNA to germline segments. CDR3 length: 17 amino acids. V lost 6 bases to trimming and J lost 12 bases; unmatched junction nucleotides: 17. The germline V gene encodes CDR1 GITISATS and CDR2 ISYDGTV (reference sequence). CDR3 DNA: TGTGCCTTGTGGAAGGCCCGAGTTCAGCGGGGCAAAAAAATCAAGGTATTT. It specifies CALWKARVQRGKKIKVF.

A remark on this clone: TCRdb pairs this DNA with a much larger clone's protein that differs at residue 5, likely a read error; the protein shown was translated from the DNA. This chain links TRGV5 with TRGJ1 or TRGJ2. The junction had 8 bases not matched to a gene; V was cut back by 5 bases and J by 1 base. The CDR3 consists of 14 residues. CDR1 is VINAFY, CDR2 YDVSNSKD, per germline. This CDR3 is CATWGRDNYYKKLF. Written as DNA, the CDR3 is TGTGCCACCTGGGGCCGTGATAATTATTATAAGAAACTCTTT.

There are a few counts of this clone. A far larger clone is only one base removed, so a read error is likely. Different DNA sequences within this sample yield the same CDR3. This chain links TRGV9 with TRGJP2. The J gene, missing from TCRdb, was assigned here through DNA to germline matching. In germline, CDR1 is GITISATS, CDR2 ISYDGTV (reference sequence). This CDR3 has 11 amino acids. CDR3 sequence reads: CALGGDWIKTF. The CDR3 DNA reads as TGTGCTTTGGGGGGTGATTGGATCAAGACGTTT.

This clone was picked up many times. The TCRdb protein comes from a much larger clone and disagrees with this DNA's translation at residue 7, likely due to a read error; the protein given here is derived from the DNA. The rearrangement joins TRGV9 to TRGJ1 or TRGJ2. The germline V gene encodes CDR1 GITISATS and CDR2 ISYDGTV (reference sequence). This CDR3 is 12 amino acids long. J was trimmed by 11 bases and V by 2 bases; bases with no gene match: 9. The CDR3 nucleotides are TGTGCCTTGTGGGAGGGATATCAGGAGAAACTCTTT. Translated, it gives CALWEGYQEKLF.

By its share, this clone is medium-sized (0.01 to 0.1%). V usage is TRGV9 and J usage is TRGJ1 or TRGJ2. V lost 6 bases and J lost 3; bases outside the gene matches: 14. Germline CDR1 GITISATS, CDR2 ISYDGTV (reference sequence). This CDR3 spans 15 amino acids. This CDR3 reads CALWQLRGFYYKKLF. The CDR3 DNA reads TGTGCCTTGTGGCAACTAAGGGGCTTTTATTATAAGAAACTCTTT.

This clone was counted at least ten times. TCRdb attributes to this sequence the protein of a much larger clone, which differs from the DNA translation at residue 8; a read error is likely, and the protein displayed is translated from the DNA. This chain connects TRGV3 to TRGJ1 or TRGJ2. The J segment lost 8 bases and the V segment lost 0 bases, leaving 7 bases of the junction unmatched. Germline loops: CDR1 VTNTFY, CDR2 YDVSTARD (reference sequence). The length of the CDR3 is 13 residues. CDR3 sequence reads: CATWDRNINKKLF. The DNA for the CDR3 is TGTGCCACCTGGGACAGGAATATAAATAAGAAACTCTTT.

This clone was seen ten or more times. Just one base apart from a much larger clone, this may be a read error. The chain joins TRGV3 to TRGJ1 or TRGJ2. The CDR3 loop spans 13 amino acids. V lost 0 bases and J lost 3; bases outside the gene matches: 2. Germline loops: CDR1 VTNTFY, CDR2 YDVSTARD (reference sequence). CDR3: CATWDRCYYKKLF. The CDR3 nucleotides are TGTGCCACCTGGGACAGGTGTTATTATAAGAAACTCTTT.

This clone turned up a few times. With a far larger clone one base away, a read error is the likely cause. The same CDR3 is also encoded by other DNA sequences in this sample. The rearrangement links TRGV9 to TRGJP1. The J gene, missing from TCRdb, was assigned here through DNA to germline matching. This CDR3 contains 17 residues. The germline V gene encodes CDR1 GITISATS and CDR2 ISYDGTV (reference sequence). CDR3 region: CALWEAFKNTTGWFKIF. The CDR3, as DNA: TGTGCCTTGTGGGAGGCCTTTAAAAATACCACTGGCTGGTTCAAGATATTT.

This clone was seen ten or more times. This same CDR3 is encoded by further DNA sequences in the sample. Written as DNA, the CDR3 is TGTGCCTTGTGGGAGGTGCCTGATGAGTTGGGCAAAAAAATCAAGGTATTT. Translating gives CALWEVPDELGKKIKVF. The chain recombines TRGV9 with TRGJP. This CDR3 is built from 17 residues. CDR1 is GITISATS, CDR2 ISYDGTV, per germline (reference sequence). The V gene end was trimmed by 0 bases and the J gene end by 7 bases; junction bases not matched to a gene: 6.

This clone was observed at least ten times. TCRdb shows a much larger clone's protein in place of this DNA's translation, and the two differ at residue 10, likely through a read error; the protein shown is translated from the DNA. The J segment was not called; the V segment is TRGV2. The CDR3 spans 12 residues. CDR1 is EGSNGY, CDR2 YDSYNSKV, per germline. In DNA form, the CDR3 reads TGTGCCACCTGGGACTCGTGGTATAAGAGACTCTTT. This sequence encodes CATWDSWYKRLF.

Comments on this clone: A far bigger clonotype differs at one base, so this is likely a read error. Other nucleotide sequences in the sample specify the same CDR3. CDR3 amino acids: CALWRGWFKIF. CDR3 sequence (DNA): TGTGCCTTGTGGAGGGGCTGGTTCAAGATATTT. V and J are TRGV9 and TRGJP1. Here the J gene came from matching the DNA to germline, since TCRdb omits it. Trimming cost V 6 bases and J 11 bases; bases outside gene matches: 6. Germline V gene sequence: CDR1 GITISATS, CDR2 ISYDGTV (reference sequence). The CDR3 is 11 amino acids.

This clone came up a few times. The protein given by TCRdb reflects a much larger clone and differs at residue 11 from this DNA's translation, likely from a read error; the protein shown is the DNA's translation. The chain uses TRGV5 and TRGJP1. No J gene is reported in TCRdb; it was inferred here by comparing the DNA with germline. The CDR3 is made up of 18 amino acids. The junction had 13 bases not matched to a gene; V was cut back by 0 bases and J by 3 bases. CDR1 is VINAFY and CDR2 is YDVSNSKD in the germline V gene. CDR3 protein: CATWDRDLLNATGWFKIF. The CDR3 bases are TGTGCCACCTGGGACAGGGACCTACTTAATGCCACTGGTTGGTTCAAGATATTT.

In the case of this clone: Being one base from a much bigger clone, this may be a read error. The limits of the CDR3 on the DNA are not certain, so only TCRdb's listed CDR3 is given. The sample carries other DNA sequences with the same CDR3. No J gene was assigned, while the V gene was called as TRGV9. The length of the CDR3 is 32 amino acids, counting both ends. Germline values: CDR1 GITISATS, CDR2 ISYDGTV (reference sequence). The CDR3 spells CALGEVLSWLRNSLAVEQHLLSQVSIGRIQHF.

About this clone itself: This likely traces to a read error, being one base from a far larger clone. Distinct nucleotide sequences in the sample also encode this CDR3. A V gene of TRGV9 was called, but no J gene was assigned. This CDR3 region has 19 residues. Germline V gene lookup returns CDR1 GITISATS and CDR2 ISYDGTV (reference sequence). Written as DNA, the CDR3 is TGTGCCTTGTGGGAGGTGCCTGGGGGCCAAGAGTTGGGCAAAAAAATCAAGGTATTC. The encoded protein is CALWEVPGGQELGKKIKVF.

Remarks on this clone: The identical CDR3 is also encoded by other nucleotide sequences in the sample. Here the V gene is TRGV8, but the J gene went uncalled. Per the germline V gene, CDR1 is VENAVY and CDR2 is YDSYNSRV. The length of the CDR3 is 15 residues. The DNA for the CDR3 is TGTGCCACCTGGGATCCGGCGTTATTAGGATATAAGAAGCTCTTT. Amino acid sequence: CATWDPALLGYKKLF.

To note about this clone: TCRdb's protein for this DNA is that of a much larger clone and differs from the translation at residue 10, likely a read error; the protein shown is the DNA translation. The J gene was not called, though the V gene is TRGV2. The CDR3 runs 12 residues. Germline loops: CDR1 EGSNGY, CDR2 YDSYNSKV. Here the CDR3 reads CATWILGWFEIF. For the CDR3, the DNA is TGTGCCACCTGGATCCTTGGGTGGTTCGAGATATTT.